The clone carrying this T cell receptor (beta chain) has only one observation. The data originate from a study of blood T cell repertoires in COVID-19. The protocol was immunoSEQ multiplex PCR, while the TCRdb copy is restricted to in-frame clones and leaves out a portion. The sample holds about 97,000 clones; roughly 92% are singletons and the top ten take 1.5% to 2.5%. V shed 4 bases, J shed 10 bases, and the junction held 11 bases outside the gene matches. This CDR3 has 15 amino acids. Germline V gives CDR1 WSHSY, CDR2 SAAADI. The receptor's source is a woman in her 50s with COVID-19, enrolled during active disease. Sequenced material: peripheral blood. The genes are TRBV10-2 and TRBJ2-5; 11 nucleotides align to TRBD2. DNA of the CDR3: TGCGCCAGCAGTGGTAGCGGGGGGGCTAGTACGGGCCAGTACTTC. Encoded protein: CASSGSGGASTGQYF.